The 2 T cell receptor beta chains listed next were all sequenced from one sample in a study of blood T cell repertoires in COVID-19. TCRdb keeps only in-frame clones here, not all; method: immunoSEQ multiplex PCR. Found here are some 190,000 clones, around 88% of them singletons; the top ten hold about 5.6%. Sequenced input: PBMCs or T cells enriched from blood (not recorded which). These receptors were collected from a man aged 35 to 55 with acute COVID-19.

This rearrangement joins TRBV10-3 to TRBJ2-2; D is undetermined. V lost 4 bases, J lost 4 bases, and 7 bases lay in between. The CDR3 is 13 amino acids. Looked up from germline, CDR1 is ENHRY and CDR2 is SYGVKD. The CDR3 sequence: CAISAGLTGELFF. In DNA, the CDR3 is TGTGCCATCAGTGCGGGTCTCACCGGGGAGCTGTTTTTT.

The chain carries TRBV9 and TRBJ1-1, with 10 positions matching TRBD1. Germline V gene sequence: CDR1 SGDLS, CDR2 YYNGEE. The trim removed 0 bases at V and 4 bases at J, leaving 15 bases unmatched. The length of the CDR3 is 19 residues. Written as DNA, the CDR3 is TGTGCCAGCAGCGTAGGAAGTGTTGGGACAGGGGTTAGAGGCACTGAAGCTTTCTTT. The encoded protein is CASSVGSVGTGVRGTEAFF.